These 21 T cell receptor beta chains originate from one sample sequenced in a study of shared clonotypes between healthy human individuals. Measured with immunoSEQ multiplex PCR; TCRdb has only the in-frame clones, and not every one. The profile shows roughly 1.4 million clones, 98% of them singletons. Material: naive CD4+ T cells sorted from blood. Subset described: CD45RA+ positively selected. The source of these receptors is a man aged 25 to 45 in good health.

The chain is built from TRBV11-2 and TRBJ2-2, with D uncertain. In germline, CDR1 is SGHAT, CDR2 FQNNGV. Trimming removed 2 bases from V and 3 bases from J, with 10 bases in between. There are 15 residues in the CDR3. As DNA, the CDR3 is TGTGCCAGCAGCTTACTGGACGTGGACACCGGGGAGCTGTTTTTT. Protein: CASSLLDVDTGELFF.

The chain joins TRBV29-1 to TRBJ2-1; 11 bases are shared with TRBD2. The trim removed 7 bases at V and 12 bases at J, leaving 8 bases unmatched. Germline assignment: CDR1 SQVTM and CDR2 ANQGSEA. There are 12 residues in the CDR3. The CDR3: CSAGTSGTGQFF. Written as DNA, the CDR3 is TGCAGCGCCGGGACTAGCGGTACAGGGCAGTTCTTC.

The rearrangement links TRBV18 to TRBJ2-3, with D hard to call. Germline V lookup: CDR1 KGHSH, CDR2 LQKENI. There are 15 residues in the CDR3. Trimming stripped 3 bases from V and 0 bases from J, with 10 bases between. The CDR3 is CASSPMRGSTDTQYF. The CDR3 DNA reads TGTGCCAGCTCACCGATGCGAGGTAGCACAGATACGCAGTATTTT. The full variable domain, completed using reference TRBV18 and TRBJ2-3, is NAGVMQNPRHLVRRRGQEARLRCSPMKGHSHVYWYRQLPEEGLKFMVYLQKENIIDESGMPKERFSAEFPKEGPSILRIQQVVRGDSAAYFCASSPMRGSTDTQYFGPGTRLTVL.

The chain is built from TRBV4-3 and TRBJ2-7; 12 bases are a match to TRBD2. With 0 bases clipped from V and 4 bases from J, the junction kept 4 bases outside the gene matches. CDR1 LGHNA and CDR2 YSLEER come from the germline V gene. The CDR3 has 16 amino acids. CDR3 nucleotides: TGCGCCAGCAGCCAAGATCTGACTAGCGGGAGTTACGAGCAGTACTTC. Translation gives CASSQDLTSGSYEQYF.

Comments on this clone: One end of the junction is discordant with germline, which a read error may explain. The J gene is TRBJ2-2, the V gene TRBV7-7; TRBD1 aligns across 7 bases. CDR1 and CDR2 from the germline V gene are SSHAT and FNYEAQ (reference sequence). The CDR3 runs 16 residues. In DNA, the CDR3 is TGTGCTAGCAGCCCAAAGACAGGGCCCGAGGCCGGGGAGCTGTTTTTT. Its protein is CASSPKTGPEAGELFF.

In DNA, the CDR3 is TGTGCCAGCGTCCGGGACAGGGACACTGAAGCTTTCTTT. This encodes CASVRDRDTEAFF. The J gene is TRBJ1-1, the V gene TRBV2; the match to TRBD1 covers 9 bases. V lost 8 bases to trimming and J lost 3 bases; unmatched junction nucleotides: 4. CDR3 length: 13 residues. Germline CDR1 reads SNHLY; CDR2 reads FYNNEI.

The chain carries TRBV10-2 and TRBJ1-4; a weak D match, TRBD1 (5 bases). V lost 9 bases, J lost 6 bases, and 17 bases lay in between. The CDR3 loop spans 14 amino acids. Germline CDR1 is WSHSY and CDR2 is SAAADI. DNA of the CDR3: TGCGCCAGTATGGGACTTTCGGGGTATGAAAAACTGTTTTTT. Its translation: CASMGLSGYEKLFF.

This rearrangement joins TRBV19 to TRBJ2-7; 8 bases are a match to TRBD1. CDR1 and CDR2 from the germline V gene are LNHDA and SQIVND (reference sequence). The CDR3 contains 15 residues. V lost 2 bases to trimming and J lost 5 bases; unmatched junction nucleotides: 8. The CDR3 DNA reads as TGTGCCAGTAGTATATCTGGACAGGGATCTAACGAGCAGTACTTC. Its translation: CASSISGQGSNEQYF.

This clone was counted a single time. This chain uses TRBV7-9 with TRBJ1-1; 7 bases are shared with TRBD1. V lost 6 bases and J lost 2; bases outside the gene matches: 12. The CDR3 length is 16 residues. Germline values: CDR1 SEHNR, CDR2 FQNEAQ (reference sequence). CDR3 sequence (DNA): TGTGCCAGCAGGCCCCATCCGGGACAGAAAAACACTGAAGCTTTCTTT. It encodes CASRPHPGQKNTEAFF.

The rearrangement links TRBV19 to TRBJ1-5; no reliable D call. The V end lost 6 bases, the J end lost 6 bases, and 9 bases lay between the germline ends. There are 12 residues in the CDR3. Germline CDR1 is LNHDA and CDR2 is SQIVND (reference sequence). The CDR3 sequence is CASSLIGQPQHF. The CDR3 nucleotides are TGTGCCAGTAGCTTAATCGGTCAGCCCCAGCATTTT.

The rearrangement uses TRBV7-9 and TRBJ2-7; TRBD1 agrees at 8 bases. The germline V gene has CDR1 SEHNR and CDR2 FQNEAQ (reference sequence). The V gene end was trimmed by 2 bases and the J gene end by 9 bases; junction bases not matched to a gene: 9. The CDR3 spans 14 residues. CDR3 protein: CASSLRDRTGLQYF. The CDR3 DNA follows: TGTGCCAGCAGCTTAAGGGACAGGACTGGGTTGCAGTACTTC.

The V gene is TRBV29-1, the J gene TRBJ1-1, with D perhaps matching TRBD1 (6 bases). The germline V gene encodes CDR1 SQVTM and CDR2 ANQGSEA. Deletions cut 0 bases from V and 3 bases from J, with 11 bases between. The CDR3 is 14 amino acids. CDR3 sequence reads: CSVEDRRGYTEAFF. CDR3 nucleotides: TGCAGCGTTGAAGATCGGAGGGGGTACACTGAAGCTTTCTTT.

The chain links TRBV9 to TRBJ1-5; 7 bases agree with TRBD1. This CDR3 spans 14 amino acids. V shed 0 bases, J shed 5 bases, and the junction held 2 bases outside the gene matches. Germline V gene data show CDR1 as SGDLS and CDR2 as YYNGEE. CDR3 nucleotide sequence: TGTGCCAGCAGCGTAGGGGGGACAGATCAGCCCCAGCATTTT. This sequence encodes CASSVGGTDQPQHF.

The rearrangement links TRBV11-3 to TRBJ2-1, with D unclear. The CDR3 sequence is 15 residues long. CDR1 and CDR2 from the germline V gene are SGHNT and YENEEA. The V and J ends lost 4 bases and 1 base respectively, with 11 bases between them. Here the CDR3 reads CASSSLGVSYNEQFF. The CDR3 DNA reads TGTGCCAGCAGCTCGCTAGGCGTTTCCTACAATGAGCAGTTCTTC.

V and J are TRBV7-2 and TRBJ1-5, with D unresolved. CDR3 length equals 14 residues. Per germline, CDR1 SGHTA and CDR2 FQGNSA. V was clipped by 5 bases and J by 0 bases, with 8 bases between them. Here the CDR3 reads CASSQTFSNQPQHF. The CDR3 region has the DNA TGTGCCAGCAGCCAGACCTTTAGCAATCAGCCCCAGCATTTT.

This chain links TRBV5-6 with TRBJ2-7; tentatively, D is TRBD1 (6 bases). Per germline, CDR1 SGHDT and CDR2 YYEEEE. The CDR3 sequence is 15 residues long. Trimming pared 2 bases from V and 5 bases from J, leaving 17 bases between. The CDR3 sequence is CASSFLRQGRDEQYF. Here the CDR3 DNA reads TGTGCCAGCAGCTTTTTGAGGCAGGGGCGCGACGAGCAGTACTTC.

The gene calls are TRBV14 and TRBJ2-4, with 7 bases aligning to TRBD2. Losses at the gene ends were 6 bases for V and 0 bases for J; bases not matched to a gene: 2. This CDR3 region has 14 residues. From germline, CDR1 is SGHDN and CDR2 FVKESK. Written as DNA, the CDR3 is TGTGCCAGCAGGCGCGGGGGAGCCAAAAACATTCAGTACTTC. Encoded protein: CASRRGGAKNIQYF. The full variable domain, rest sourced from reference TRBV14 and TRBJ2-4, is EAGVTQFPSHSVIEKGQTVTLRCDPISGHDNLYWYRRVMGKEIKFLLHFVKESKQDESGMPNNRFLAERTGGTYSTLKVQPAELEDSGVYFCASRRGGAKNIQYFGAGTRLSVL.

The chain combines TRBV7-9 with TRBJ2-4; 11 bases are a match to TRBD1. The V segment lost 3 bases and the J segment 1 base; nucleotides outside the gene matches: 11. Germline lookup yields CDR1 SEHNR and CDR2 FQNEAQ (reference sequence). The CDR3 consists of 19 residues. The DNA for the CDR3 is TGTGCCAGCAGCTTTTACGGGACAGGGGGAAGTGGGGCCAAAAACATTCAGTACTTC. This sequence encodes CASSFYGTGGSGAKNIQYF.

Details on this clone: Other DNA sequences from this sample encode an identical CDR3 as well. The chain is built from TRBV7-2 and TRBJ1-5, with D hard to call. This CDR3 contains 14 residues. V was cut by 2 bases and J by 0 bases, with 5 bases left in between. Germline lookup yields CDR1 SGHTA and CDR2 FQGNSA. The CDR3 region is CASSLQVSNQPQHF. The DNA of the CDR3 is TGTGCCAGCAGCTTACAAGTTAGCAATCAGCCCCAGCATTTT.

The V and J genes are TRBV28 and TRBJ1-4; the D is unclear. CDR3 length: 15 residues. CDR1 is MDHEN and CDR2 is SYDVKM in the germline V gene. V gave up 6 bases and J gave up 10 bases, with 21 bases separating them. The CDR3 DNA reads TGTGCCAGCAGCTCGCCGGGAACCGATTTTGGAAAACTGTTTTTT. The encoded protein is CASSSPGTDFGKLFF.

The gene calls are TRBV21-1 and TRBJ2-1; the table's TRBD2 call for D was not verified on the DNA. TRBV21-1 is classified as a pseudogene. The CDR3 consists of 15 residues. CDR3 residues: CASSKARTRPNEQFF. Here the CDR3 DNA reads TGTGCCAGCAGTAAAGCACGGACTCGGCCCAATGAGCAGTTCTTC.